This T cell receptor beta chain was identified in a study of CD4 and CD8 cells across lung adenocarcinoma regions. TCRdb processed the PCR reads anew with MiXCR; each CDR3 protein has one entry. The sample records roughly 10,000 distinct CDR3 sequences, roughly 46% being singletons. The patients had localized lung adenocarcinoma, a non-small cell subtype. The CDR3 sequence is 17 residues long. Losses at the gene ends were 0 bases for V and 8 bases for J; bases not matched to a gene: 10. Germline assignment: CDR1 SGHKS and CDR2 YYEKEE (reference sequence). What was sequenced was CD4+ T cells from the margin of a lung tumor. This clonotype originated in a male donor with lung adenocarcinoma. The CD4 and CD8 labels of this study may be unreliable. This chain uses TRBV5-5 with TRBJ2-1; 11 nucleotides align to TRBD2. CDR3: CASSLDIGSGGADEQFF. In DNA form, the CDR3 reads TGTGCCAGCAGCTTGGATATTGGTAGCGGGGGGGCCGATGAGCAGTTCTTC.